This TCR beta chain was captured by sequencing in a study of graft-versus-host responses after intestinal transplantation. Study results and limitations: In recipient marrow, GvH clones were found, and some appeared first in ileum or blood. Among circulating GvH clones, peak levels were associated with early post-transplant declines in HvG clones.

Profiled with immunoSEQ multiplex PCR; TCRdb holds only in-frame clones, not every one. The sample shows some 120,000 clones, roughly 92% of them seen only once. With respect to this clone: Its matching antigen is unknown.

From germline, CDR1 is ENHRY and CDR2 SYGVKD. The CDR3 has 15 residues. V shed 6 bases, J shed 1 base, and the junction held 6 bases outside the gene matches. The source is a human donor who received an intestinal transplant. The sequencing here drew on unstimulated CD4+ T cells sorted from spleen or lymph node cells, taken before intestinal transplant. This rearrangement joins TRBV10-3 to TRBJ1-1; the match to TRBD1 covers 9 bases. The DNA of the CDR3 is TGTGCCATCAGGAGACAGGGGGAATCGAACACTGAAGCTTTCTTT. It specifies CAIRRQGESNTEAFF.